This T cell receptor beta chain was sequenced during a study of T cell repertoires in cytomegalovirus infection. Trimming left V 0 bases short and J 10 bases short, with 9 bases between. Germline CDR1 and CDR2: MNHNY and SVGAGI (reference sequence). The CDR3 is 12 residues long. A single record per CDR3 protein comes from TCRdb applying MiXCR to the reads. The top ten hold approximately 40% of the sample, which has 85,000 to 130,000 distinct CDR3 sequences, 20% to 30% seen once. In its sample, this clonotype was seen a few times. The V call is TRBV6-6, the J call TRBJ2-5; possibly TRBD1 for D (5 bases). The clonotype was recovered from a human donor in good health (CMV status not recorded). Some clones in this sample may be carry-over from other donors' samples. Sequencing used CD8+ T cells from PBMCs. The CDR3: CASSYSMTVQYF. DNA of the CDR3: TGTGCCAGCAGTTACTCGATGACAGTCCAGTACTTC.